This T cell receptor beta chain emerged from a study of PD-1 blockade in classical Hodgkin lymphoma. Regarding the study as a whole: The authors have not defined what causes the repertoire differences, possibly disease activity or prior therapy. Reports indicated that newly diagnosed patients had lower baseline TCR diversity than healthy donors did. Baseline diversity was lower in partial responders and progressors than complete responders. Nivolumab initiated under 1 year post-ASCT led to patient exclusion.

Indicated time point: cycle 4 day 1 (C4D1), after six to seven weeks of nivolumab. Every single patient, without exception, relapsed after autologous stem cell transplantation, and brentuximab vedotin exposure varied. The CDR3 runs to 16 residues. Trimming took 0 bases from V and 0 from J, leaving 9 bases between them. Per germline, CDR1 SGHVS and CDR2 FQNEAQ. This clone is a singleton in its sample. Its antigen is unknown. TCRdb keeps only in-frame clones here, not all; method: immunoSEQ multiplex PCR. The sample comprises approximately 100,000 clones, around 80% of which are singletons, and about 18% rests with the top ten.

The TCR was taken from a human donor with classical Hodgkin lymphoma. The specimen was peripheral blood mononuclear cells (PBMCs), collected before the fourth cycle of nivolumab. The rearrangement links TRBV7-8 to TRBJ1-3; the D is unclear. CDR3 DNA sequence: TGTGCCAGCAGCTTAGCGGCCGCAGGCTCTGGAAACACCATATATTTT. It encodes CASSLAAAGSGNTIYF.